This is a list of T cell receptor beta chains from one sample in a study of regulatory T cells in long-lasting Graves disease. Each CDR3 protein is one row after TCRdb ran MiXCR on the multiplex PCR reads. This sample yields about 290,000 distinct CDR3 sequences, of which roughly a fifth are seen a single time; around three fifths belongs to the top ten. The sample was peripheral blood mononuclear cells (PBMCs), taken when the disease was refractory, from a patient treated with antithyroid drugs. All receptors come from a female donor with Graves disease. Both conserved end residues are part of each CDR3. Size values are once, few and many counts, or a class for expanded clones, and some rows have none.

v_call: TRBV6-1; j_call: TRBJ1-1; clone_size: many; cdr3_aa: CASTPRDRGLRGTEAFF
v_call: TRBV11-2; j_call: TRBJ2-7; clone_size: NA; cdr3_aa: CASSLVPGTGTYEQYF
v_call: TRBV28; j_call: TRBJ1-6; clone_size: NA; cdr3_aa: CASSLYSWQTPLHF
v_call: TRBV20-1; j_call: TRBJ2-7; clone_size: NA; cdr3_aa: CSARDLRRAPSGEQYF
v_call: TRBV12-3/TRBV12-4; j_call: TRBJ2-7; clone_size: many; cdr3_aa: CASSLGGTGYYEQYF
v_call: TRBV6-2/TRBV6-3; j_call: TRBJ1-1; clone_size: NA; cdr3_aa: CASRTENPEAFF
v_call: TRBV20-1; j_call: TRBJ2-5; clone_size: few; cdr3_aa: CSARETGKETQYF
v_call: TRBV10-2; j_call: TRBJ1-5; clone_size: NA; cdr3_aa: CASSGSAVSNQPQHF
v_call: TRBV7-2; j_call: TRBJ2-5; clone_size: NA; cdr3_aa: CASSLLDRVSGETQYF
v_call: TRBV9; j_call: TRBJ2-3; clone_size: NA; cdr3_aa: CASSPLAQTSTDTQYF
v_call: TRBV28; j_call: TRBJ1-6; clone_size: NA; cdr3_aa: CASKILNSPLHF
v_call: TRBV27; j_call: TRBJ2-1; clone_size: NA; cdr3_aa: CASSRSVVSSYNEQFF
v_call: TRBV27; j_call: TRBJ2-7; clone_size: NA; cdr3_aa: CASSLSGLAGDQQYF
v_call: TRBV7-9; j_call: TRBJ2-5; clone_size: NA; cdr3_aa: CASSLYDSTETQYF
v_call: TRBV7-2; j_call: TRBJ1-1; clone_size: NA; cdr3_aa: CASSLGLRPMNTEAFF
v_call: TRBV28; j_call: TRBJ2-1; clone_size: NA; cdr3_aa: CASSLHRTSGIYNEQFF
v_call: TRBV15; j_call: TRBJ1-2; clone_size: NA; cdr3_aa: CATSRDLAGSGYTF
v_call: TRBV4-2; j_call: TRBJ2-5; clone_size: few; cdr3_aa: CASSQVEEETQYF
v_call: TRBV6-1; j_call: TRBJ1-1; clone_size: NA; cdr3_aa: CASGGLWTDEAFF
v_call: TRBV24-1; j_call: TRBJ1-6; clone_size: few; cdr3_aa: CATSVKGGTYNSPLHF
v_call: TRBV6-2/TRBV6-3; j_call: TRBJ1-1; clone_size: NA; cdr3_aa: CASSSTVGAPYAFF
v_call: TRBV20-1; j_call: TRBJ2-7; clone_size: many; cdr3_aa: CSARRVSEQYF
v_call: TRBV5-1; j_call: TRBJ2-5; clone_size: few; cdr3_aa: CASTWRALQETQYF
v_call: TRBV9; j_call: TRBJ2-3; clone_size: few; cdr3_aa: CASSVSLGPFPYDTQYF
v_call: TRBV2; j_call: TRBJ1-5; clone_size: NA; cdr3_aa: CASGEDPGSNQPQHF
v_call: TRBV14; j_call: TRBJ2-2; clone_size: few; cdr3_aa: CASSQDAVRSLAGELFF
v_call: TRBV18; j_call: TRBJ1-2; clone_size: few; cdr3_aa: CASSGTRATQIYGYTF
v_call: TRBV19; j_call: TRBJ1-5; clone_size: NA; cdr3_aa: CASSIDLLGLPGQPQHF
v_call: TRBV10-3; j_call: TRBJ2-7; clone_size: NA; cdr3_aa: CAISGARGGPYEQYF
v_call: TRBV27; j_call: TRBJ1-5; clone_size: many; cdr3_aa: CASSRQGANQPQHF
v_call: TRBV10-3; j_call: TRBJ2-7; clone_size: NA; cdr3_aa: CAISEFGYEQYF
v_call: TRBV10-1; j_call: TRBJ2-2; clone_size: NA; cdr3_aa: CASSDYTGARGTGELFF
v_call: TRBV7-9; j_call: TRBJ2-5; clone_size: many; cdr3_aa: CASSLPGWETQYF
v_call: TRBV19; j_call: TRBJ1-2; clone_size: NA; cdr3_aa: CASSPYGYLGGYTF
v_call: TRBV5-8; j_call: TRBJ1-5; clone_size: NA; cdr3_aa: CASSLEQYSNQPQHF
v_call: TRBV2; j_call: TRBJ2-7; clone_size: NA; cdr3_aa: CASRRPGQSYEQYF
v_call: TRBV20-1; j_call: TRBJ1-2; clone_size: few; cdr3_aa: CSASRQDYGYTF
v_call: TRBV3-1; j_call: TRBJ2-6; clone_size: NA; cdr3_aa: CASSQGSSGANVLTF
v_call: TRBV20-1; j_call: TRBJ2-5; clone_size: many; cdr3_aa: CSASRLAGYGPETQYF
v_call: TRBV10-2; j_call: TRBJ1-5; clone_size: NA; cdr3_aa: CASSELGVGSGFDQPQHF
v_call: TRBV4-3; j_call: TRBJ2-2; clone_size: NA; cdr3_aa: CASSQDGGTNTGELFF
v_call: TRBV3-1; j_call: TRBJ1-1; clone_size: few; cdr3_aa: CASSQRLRRAQNTEAFF
v_call: TRBV9; j_call: TRBJ2-5; clone_size: many; cdr3_aa: CASSVGGGSETQYF
v_call: TRBV12-3/TRBV12-4; j_call: TRBJ1-1; clone_size: many; cdr3_aa: CASSSREEPEAFF
v_call: TRBV20-1; j_call: TRBJ2-7; clone_size: many; cdr3_aa: CSAREGRAWEQYF
v_call: TRBV28; j_call: TRBJ2-7; clone_size: many; cdr3_aa: CASSLFLGGQGANEQYF
v_call: TRBV28; j_call: TRBJ2-7; clone_size: many; cdr3_aa: CASFDRARYEQYF
v_call: TRBV6-2/TRBV6-3; j_call: TRBJ2-7; clone_size: NA; cdr3_aa: CASSYSTGTSGSSYEQYF
v_call: TRBV30; j_call: TRBJ1-5; clone_size: NA; cdr3_aa: CAVSKGSEDQPQHF
v_call: TRBV28; j_call: TRBJ2-7; clone_size: few; cdr3_aa: CASSLLGGSVYEQYF
v_call: TRBV12-3/TRBV12-4; j_call: TRBJ2-1; clone_size: few; cdr3_aa: CASRTTLTSGRAGEQFF
v_call: TRBV11-2; j_call: TRBJ2-5; clone_size: NA; cdr3_aa: CASSLELGPPATQYF
v_call: TRBV28; j_call: TRBJ2-3; clone_size: NA; cdr3_aa: CASRPTSGRDTQYF
v_call: TRBV7-8; j_call: TRBJ2-7; clone_size: many; cdr3_aa: CASSFIGSPMGDTYEQYF
v_call: TRBV30; j_call: TRBJ2-2; clone_size: many; cdr3_aa: CASTITGELFF